Listed here is a single T cell receptor beta chain. The antigen remains unidentified. Germline V gene lookup returns CDR1 GTSNPN and CDR2 SVGIG (reference sequence). This CDR3 comprises 17 residues. V was pared by 0 bases and J by 1 base, with 17 bases between. This entry belongs to a study of cytomegalovirus exposure and HLA in healthy donors. Study-wide context: Inside one of the first data releases sat tens of millions of unique TCRs taken from HLA-typed donors. Study findings and constraints: Later analysis indicated greater clonal expansion among HLA-associated TCR beta chains than among equally common other chains. Relative to the roughly 690-donor mean, N-insertions were reportedly fewer in an Asian-associated ancestry cluster in a later analysis.

The PCR ran on 60 Vbeta and 13 Jbeta primers. Clones were sequenced by immunoSEQ multiplex PCR, and TCRdb holds only the in-frame ones, with some missing. The table records about 130,000 clones, roughly four fifths of them present only once. The rearrangement uses TRBV30 and TRBJ2-3; possible D gene TRBD1, 6 bases. What was sequenced was PBMCs. This receptor was taken from a man aged 25-45 years in good health and CMV-seronegative. The CDR3 nucleotides read TGTGCCTGGAGTGTAGGTCGGGACATGCTGGGCACAGATACGCAGTATTTT. Protein product: CAWSVGRDMLGTDTQYF.